Listed below are T cell receptor beta chains from one sample, sequenced in a study of CD4 T cells in relation to SARS-CoV-2 and coronaviruses. No antigens are known for them. Clones were sequenced by immunoSEQ multiplex PCR, and TCRdb holds only the in-frame ones, with some missing. The repertoire holds around 25,000 clones, with roughly 73% as singletons. The sequencing sample was made of CD4+ T cells from PBMCs, cultured in vitro. The receptors were gathered from a human donor in good health. The CDR3 runs from the conserved cysteine through the conserved F or W. Fields, in order: D gene, V gene, J gene, clone size, CDR3 protein, CDR3 DNA. D genes are given only for firm matches. Rows give clone size only sometimes, using once, few, many, or a class for an expanded clone.

TRBD2	TRBV7-2	TRBJ2-7	.	CASSLGASGRGEQYF	TGTGCCAGCAGCTTAGGGGCTAGCGGGAGAGGCGAGCAGTACTTC
.	TRBV7-3	TRBJ2-1	.	CASSLGVEPSYNEQFF	TGTGCCAGCAGCTTAGGGGTCGAACCCTCCTACAATGAGCAGTTCTTC
TRBD2	TRBV6-6	TRBJ2-3	.	CASSPGLAGGPADTQYF	TGTGCCAGCAGTCCCGGACTAGCGGGGGGGCCAGCAGATACGCAGTATTTT
.	TRBV6-5	TRBJ2-7	once	CASSSTRGVGEQYF	TGTGCCAGCAGCTCCACGAGGGGGGTCGGCGAGCAGTACTTC
.	TRBV5-4	TRBJ1-2	.	CASSPAGANPYGYTF	TGTGCCAGCAGCCCGGCGGGGGCGAACCCCTATGGCTACACCTTC
TRBD2	TRBV27	TRBJ2-1	.	CASKRLREGHEQFF	TGTGCCAGCAAGCGACTTAGGGAGGGTCATGAGCAGTTCTTC
.	TRBV9	TRBJ1-2	.	CASSPDEYGYTF	TGTGCCAGCAGCCCGGACGAGTATGGCTACACCTTC
.	TRBV18	TRBJ1-1	.	CASSPPQGAGTEAFF	TGTGCCAGCTCACCACCACAGGGAGCGGGCACTGAAGCTTTCTTT
TRBD1	TRBV6-2/TRBV6-3	TRBJ1-6	few	CASSYWAPPGRGSPLHF	TGTGCCAGCAGTTACTGGGCTCCCCCGGGCAGGGGGTCACCCCTCCACTTT
TRBD2	TRBV9	TRBJ2-1	few	CASSVVGRAYNEQFF	TGTGCCAGCAGCGTAGTCGGGAGGGCCTACAATGAGCAGTTCTTC
TRBD1	TRBV6-2/TRBV6-3	TRBJ2-5	.	CASSPHRLGQGIKTQYF	TGTGCCAGCAGCCCTCACCGATTAGGACAGGGCATCAAGACCCAGTACTTC
.	TRBV7-9	TRBJ2-2	.	CASSSPLGTYGTGELFF	TGTGCCAGCAGCTCGCCCCTCGGGACCTACGGAACCGGGGAGCTGTTTTTT
TRBD1	TRBV5-1	TRBJ1-6	few	CASSPARQGLRSPLHF	TGCGCCAGCAGCCCGGCCCGACAGGGGTTGCGTTCACCCCTCCACTTT
TRBD1	TRBV12-3/TRBV12-4	TRBJ2-2	.	CASKTGVGGELFF	TGTGCCAGCAAAACAGGGGTTGGCGGGGAGCTGTTTTTT
TRBD2	TRBV4-3	TRBJ2-3	.	CASSPLAGGPTDTQYF	TGCGCCAGCAGCCCGCTAGCGGGAGGGCCGACAGATACGCAGTATTTT
TRBD2	TRBV30	TRBJ2-7	.	CAWTAPGLAAQQYF	TGTGCCTGGACCGCACCGGGACTAGCGGCTCAGCAGTACTTC
.	TRBV6-5	TRBJ1-3	.	CASRLGGGDTIYF	TGTGCCAGCAGACTGGGGGGGGGAGACACCATATATTTT
.	TRBV19	TRBJ2-3	.	CATRDGASTDTQYF	TGTGCCACTCGGGACGGTGCTAGCACAGATACGCAGTATTTT
.	TRBV7-6	TRBJ2-2	.	CASSLPGSGGELFF	TGTGCCAGCAGCCTCCCCGGGTCGGGCGGGGAGCTGTTTTTT
.	TRBV6-5	TRBJ2-1	once	CASSYSPAYNEQFF	TGTGCCAGCAGTTACTCGCCGGCCTACAATGAGCAGTTCTTC
.	TRBV10-3	TRBJ1-5	.	CAISEGGHLNQPQHF	TGTGCCATCAGTGAGGGGGGGCACCTCAATCAGCCCCAGCATTTT
TRBD1	TRBV3-1/TRBV3-2	TRBJ1-5	medium-sized	CASSPGGLWNQPQHF	TGTGCCAGCAGCCCAGGGGGCCTATGGAATCAGCCCCAGCATTTT
.	TRBV18	TRBJ2-5	.	CASSPREQETQYF	TGTGCCAGCTCACCCCGGGAGCAAGAGACCCAGTACTTC
.	TRBV10-2	TRBJ1-3	few	CASSETLWGHISGNTIYF	TGCGCCAGCAGCGAGACCCTATGGGGGCATATCTCTGGAAACACCATATATTTT
.	TRBV30	TRBJ1-4	.	CAWSPTSVEKLFF	TGTGCCTGGAGTCCCACTTCGGTGGAAAAACTGTTTTTT
TRBD2	TRBV7-6	TRBJ2-5	.	CASSTTGGGGLQETQYF	TGTGCCAGCAGCACCACGGGGGGGGGCGGCCTCCAAGAGACCCAGTACTTC
.	TRBV6-1	TRBJ1-6	.	CASSEVWTAGNSSPLHF	TGTGCCAGCAGTGAAGTCTGGACGGCAGGCAATTCTTCACCCCTCCACTTT